This T cell receptor (beta chain) was found in a study of blood T cell repertoires in COVID-19. Germline loops: CDR1 SGHTA, CDR2 FQGNSA. Trimming took off 6 bases at V and 2 bases at J, with 8 bases between the two ends. The CDR3 sequence is 13 residues long. Profiled with immunoSEQ multiplex PCR; TCRdb holds only in-frame clones, not every one. The table records over 85,000 clones, about 90% of them present only once. The rearrangement uses TRBV7-2 and TRBJ1-3, with D uncertain. Material for sequencing was peripheral blood. The origin of this receptor is a man younger than 35 with acute or convalescent COVID-19. The CDR3 sequence: CASSPSAGNTIYF. The CDR3 nucleotides are TGTGCCAGCAGTCCTAGCGCTGGAAACACCATATATTTT.